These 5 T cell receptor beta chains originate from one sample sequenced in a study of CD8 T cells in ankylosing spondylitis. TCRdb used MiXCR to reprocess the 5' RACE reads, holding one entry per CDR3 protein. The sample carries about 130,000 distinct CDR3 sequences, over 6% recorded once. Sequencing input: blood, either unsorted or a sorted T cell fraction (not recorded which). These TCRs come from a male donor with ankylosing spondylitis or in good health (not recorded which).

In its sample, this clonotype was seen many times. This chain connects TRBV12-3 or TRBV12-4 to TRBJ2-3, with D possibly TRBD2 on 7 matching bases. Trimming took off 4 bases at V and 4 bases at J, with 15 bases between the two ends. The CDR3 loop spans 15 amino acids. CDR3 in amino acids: CASSWGGRVADTQYF. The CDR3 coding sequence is TGTGCCAGCAGTTGGGGGGGCCGGGTGGCAGATACGCAGTATTTT.

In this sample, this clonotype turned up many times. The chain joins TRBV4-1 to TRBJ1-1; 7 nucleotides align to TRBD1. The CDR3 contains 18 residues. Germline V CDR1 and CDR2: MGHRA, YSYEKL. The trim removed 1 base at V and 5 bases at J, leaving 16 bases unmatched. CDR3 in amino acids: CASSQVYQGSPGGTEAFF. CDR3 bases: TGCGCCAGCAGCCAAGTGTATCAGGGATCGCCAGGGGGAACTGAAGCTTTCTTT.

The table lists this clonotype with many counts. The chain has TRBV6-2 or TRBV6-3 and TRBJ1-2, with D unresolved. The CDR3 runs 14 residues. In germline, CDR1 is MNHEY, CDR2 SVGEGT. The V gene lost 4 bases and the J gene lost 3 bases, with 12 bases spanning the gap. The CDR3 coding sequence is TGTGCCAGCAGTTCAAAGGACCGGGACTATGGCTACACCTTC. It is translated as CASSSKDRDYGYTF.

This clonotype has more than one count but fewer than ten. DNA for the CDR3: TGCAGCGTCTCCTTTGGCGGACCCGAAGCTTTCTTT. Amino acid sequence: CSVSFGGPEAFF. The chain has TRBV29-1 and TRBJ1-1; D not resolved. Germline-derived CDR1 and CDR2 are SQVTM and ANQGSEA. The CDR3 is 12 amino acids. Trimming shortened V by 6 bases and J by 8 bases, and 16 bases separated the two germline ends. The whole variable domain, filled in from reference TRBV29-1 and TRBJ1-1, reads SAVISQKPSRDICQRGTSLTIQCQVDSQVTMMFWYRQQPGQSLTLIATANQGSEATYESGFVIDKFPISRPNLTFSTLTVSNMSPEDSSIYLCSVSFGGPEAFFGQGTRLTVV.

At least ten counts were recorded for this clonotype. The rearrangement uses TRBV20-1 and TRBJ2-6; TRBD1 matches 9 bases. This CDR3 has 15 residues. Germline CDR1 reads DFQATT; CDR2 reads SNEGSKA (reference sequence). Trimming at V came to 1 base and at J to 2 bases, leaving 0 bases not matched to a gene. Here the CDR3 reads CSARGTGAGANVLTF. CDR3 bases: TGCAGTGCTAGAGGGACAGGGGCTGGGGCCAACGTCCTGACTTTC.